A single sample gave rise to the 17 T cell receptor beta chains below, sequenced in a study of CD8 T cells in Susac syndrome. Random hexamers primed reverse transcription of about 0.45 to 1 ug RNA. From the immunoSEQ multiplex PCR reads, TCRdb called clonotypes with MiXCR, one entry per CDR3 protein. Of roughly 110,000 distinct CDR3 sequences listed, approximately 93% are singletons. The specimen was CD8+ T cells from PBMCs. These receptors were obtained from a human donor with Susac syndrome.

The rearrangement links TRBV20-1 to TRBJ2-4; either TRBD1 or TRBD2 may fit D (5 bases each). The CDR3 sequence is 14 residues long. The germline V and J ends were trimmed by 0 bases and 10 bases, with 16 bases remaining between them. Germline CDR1 reads DFQATT; CDR2 reads SNEGSKA (reference sequence). As DNA, the CDR3 is TGCAGTGCTAGAGATCGAACGGGGCTTCAGATTCAGTACTTC. Amino acids: CSARDRTGLQIQYF.

This clonotype was counted once. The genes are TRBV12-3 or TRBV12-4 and TRBJ2-5, with no clear D. The CDR3 totals 12 residues. Trimming removed 7 bases from V and 5 bases from J, with 11 bases in between. The CDR3: CASTEREETQYF. DNA for the CDR3: TGTGCCAGCACGGAGCGAGAGGAGACCCAGTACTTC.

This chain connects TRBV29-1 to TRBJ1-2; D gene ambiguous. The CDR3 consists of 12 residues. Trimming took off 0 bases at V and 5 bases at J, with 7 bases between the two ends. Germline V lookup: CDR1 SQVTM, CDR2 ANQGSEA. The DNA for the CDR3 is TGCAGCGTTGAAGACAGCCTATATGGCTACACCTTC. It codes for CSVEDSLYGYTF.

This clonotype was found once. The rearrangement links TRBV9 to TRBJ2-1; the match to TRBD1 covers 7 bases. This CDR3 is 15 amino acids long. The V and J ends lost 3 bases and 5 bases, in that order; junction bases with no gene match: 8. In germline, CDR1 is SGDLS, CDR2 YYNGEE. The CDR3 DNA reads as TGTGCCAGCAGCGAGGGGTCGACAGGGAACAATGAGCAGTTCTTC. It is translated as CASSEGSTGNNEQFF.

CDR3 coding DNA: TGTGCCAGTAGTAGTCCGGTCCTTAACACTGAAGCTTTCTTT. Amino acid sequence: CASSSPVLNTEAFF. V and J are TRBV19 and TRBJ1-1; no clear D gene. Germline assignment: CDR1 LNHDA and CDR2 SQIVND (reference sequence). The V and J ends lost 4 bases and 2 bases respectively, with 11 bases between them. The CDR3 has 14 amino acids.

The chain couples TRBV20-1 to TRBJ1-5; D not resolved. V was cut by 0 bases and J by 0 bases, with 6 bases left in between. The CDR3 extends over 14 amino acids. Germline CDR1 is DFQATT and CDR2 is SNEGSKA (reference sequence). This CDR3 reads CSARDPYSNQPQHF. The CDR3 DNA follows: TGCAGTGCTAGAGACCCTTATAGCAATCAGCCCCAGCATTTT.

The chain employs TRBV9 and TRBJ2-2, with 7 bases lining up with TRBD1. With 0 bases clipped from V and 7 bases from J, the junction kept 3 bases outside the gene matches. The CDR3 runs 14 residues. Germline V gene sequence: CDR1 SGDLS, CDR2 YYNGEE. In DNA form, the CDR3 reads TGTGCCAGCAGCGTAGGAGGGGGCGTCGGGGAGCTGTTTTTT. Protein sequence: CASSVGGGVGELFF.

The chain joins TRBV5-4 to TRBJ1-1; no clear D gene. V lost 0 bases and J 7 bases, leaving 4 bases between the germline ends. Germline V gene data show CDR1 as SGHNT and CDR2 as YYREEE (reference sequence). This CDR3 comprises 11 residues. CDR3 loop: CASSLANEAFF. CDR3 nucleotide sequence: TGTGCCAGCAGCTTGGCGAATGAAGCTTTCTTT.

The chain couples TRBV29-1 to TRBJ2-6, with D possibly matching TRBD1 (5 bases). Trimming took 7 bases from V and 0 from J, leaving 13 bases between them. Looked up from germline, CDR1 is SQVTM and CDR2 is ANQGSEA. The CDR3 runs 15 residues. CDR3 in amino acids: CSGGEGVSGANVLTF. The CDR3 nucleotides read TGCAGCGGTGGGGAAGGGGTCTCTGGGGCCAACGTCCTGACTTTC.

The gene calls are TRBV12-5 and TRBJ1-1, with D perhaps TRBD1 (5 bases). The V end lost 5 bases, the J end lost 6 bases, and 19 bases lay between the germline ends. The germline V gene encodes CDR1 LGHNT and CDR2 FRNRAP. The CDR3 runs 15 residues. The CDR3 sequence: CASGTFRRWDAEAFF. The CDR3, as DNA: TGTGCTAGTGGTACATTTCGGCGGTGGGACGCTGAAGCTTTCTTT. Full variable domain (rest looked up from reference TRBV12-5 and TRBJ1-1): DARVTQTPRHKVTEMGQEVTMRCQPILGHNTVFWYRQTMMQGLELLAYFRNRAPLDDSGMPKDRFSAEMPDATLATLKIQPSEPRDSAVYFCASGTFRRWDAEAFFGQGTRLTVV.

This clonotype came up once. This chain joins TRBV19 and TRBJ1-1; D is undetermined. The CDR3 runs to 13 residues. Germline V lookup: CDR1 LNHDA, CDR2 SQIVND (reference sequence). V lost 2 bases, J lost 1 base, and 5 bases lay in between. Written as DNA, the CDR3 is TGTGCCAGTAGTATACTACCGAACACTGAAGCTTTCTTT. This gives the protein CASSILPNTEAFF.

CDR3 coding DNA: TGTGCCAGCAGCGTAGATCGGGGCAGTACAGATACGCAGTATTTT. Translated: CASSVDRGSTDTQYF. The chain links TRBV9 to TRBJ2-3, with D perhaps matching TRBD1 or TRBD2 (5 bases each). The CDR3 totals 15 residues. V lost 0 bases, J lost 3 bases, and 11 bases lay in between. Germline V gives CDR1 SGDLS, CDR2 YYNGEE.

The rearrangement links TRBV2 to TRBJ1-1; D is unclear. The CDR3 runs 15 residues. V was pared by 1 base and J by 2 bases, with 11 bases between. Looked up from germline, CDR1 is SNHLY and CDR2 is FYNNEI. Here the CDR3 DNA reads TGTGCCAGCAGTGAAGGGGGATACCTAAACACTGAAGCTTTCTTT. Protein product: CASSEGGYLNTEAFF.

V gene TRBV4-2 combines with J gene TRBJ1-2; D unclear. The germline CDR1 and CDR2 sequences are LGHNA and YNFKEQ. CDR3 size: 12 residues. The germline V and J ends were trimmed by 1 base and 7 bases, with 7 bases remaining between them. CDR3 nucleotides: TGTGCCAGCAGCCAAGGTGTGGGTGGCTACACCTTC. It encodes CASSQGVGGYTF.

The genes are TRBV20-1 and TRBJ2-7; no clear D gene. Germline CDR1 is DFQATT and CDR2 is SNEGSKA (reference sequence). The V end lost 3 bases, the J end lost 3 bases, and 18 bases lay between the germline ends. CDR3 length: 15 amino acids. Here the CDR3 DNA reads TGCAGTGCTAGGAAGGTCCCAGAGGCCTTCTACGAGCAGTACTTC. Its translation is CSARKVPEAFYEQYF.

This clonotype appeared a single time. V usage is TRBV7-9 and J usage is TRBJ2-5; TRBD1 aligns across 8 bases. In germline, CDR1 is SEHNR, CDR2 FQNEAQ (reference sequence). There are 15 residues in the CDR3. Unmatched junction bases numbered 7, after V lost 3 bases and J lost 4 bases. CDR3 loop: CASSLAGRGRETQYF. The CDR3, as DNA: TGTGCCAGCAGCTTGGCTGGCAGGGGGCGAGAGACCCAGTACTTC.

V usage is TRBV13 and J usage is TRBJ2-7; a weak D match, TRBD2 (7 bases). Germline loops: CDR1 PRHDT, CDR2 FYEKMQ (reference sequence). The V and J ends lost 5 bases and 4 bases respectively, with 21 bases between them. This CDR3 spans 16 amino acids. The CDR3 nucleotides read TGTGCCAGCAGCCCCCCTAAGGCGGGGGCGGCGTACGAGCAGTACTTC. Encoded protein: CASSPPKAGAAYEQYF.